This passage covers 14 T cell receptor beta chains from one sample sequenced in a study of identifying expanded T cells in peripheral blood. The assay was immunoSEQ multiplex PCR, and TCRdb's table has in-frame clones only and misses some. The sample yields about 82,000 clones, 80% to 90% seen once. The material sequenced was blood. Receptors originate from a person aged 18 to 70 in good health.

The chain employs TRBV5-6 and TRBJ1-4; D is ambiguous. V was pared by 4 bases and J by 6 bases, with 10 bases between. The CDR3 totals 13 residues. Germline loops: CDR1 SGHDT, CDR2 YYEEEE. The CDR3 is CASSPRAHEKLFF. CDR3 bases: TGTGCCAGCAGCCCGAGGGCGCATGAAAAACTGTTTTTT.

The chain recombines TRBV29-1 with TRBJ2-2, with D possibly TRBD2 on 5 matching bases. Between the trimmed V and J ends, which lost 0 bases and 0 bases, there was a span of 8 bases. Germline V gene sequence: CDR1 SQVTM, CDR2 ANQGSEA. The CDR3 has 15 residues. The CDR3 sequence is CSVEEGRANTGELFF. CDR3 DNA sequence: TGCAGCGTTGAAGAAGGGAGAGCGAACACCGGGGAGCTGTTTTTT.

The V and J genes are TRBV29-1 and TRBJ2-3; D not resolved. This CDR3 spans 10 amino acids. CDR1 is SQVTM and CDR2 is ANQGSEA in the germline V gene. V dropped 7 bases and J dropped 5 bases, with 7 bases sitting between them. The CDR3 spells CSARVDTQYF. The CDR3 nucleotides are TGCAGCGCTAGGGTAGATACGCAGTATTTT.

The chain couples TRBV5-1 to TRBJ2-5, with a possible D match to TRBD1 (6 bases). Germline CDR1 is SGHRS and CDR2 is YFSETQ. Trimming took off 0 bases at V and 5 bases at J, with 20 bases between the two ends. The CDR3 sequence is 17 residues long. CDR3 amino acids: CASSLGRGGAQRETQYF. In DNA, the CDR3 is TGCGCCAGCAGCTTGGGTCGTGGGGGCGCCCAGCGGGAGACCCAGTACTTC.

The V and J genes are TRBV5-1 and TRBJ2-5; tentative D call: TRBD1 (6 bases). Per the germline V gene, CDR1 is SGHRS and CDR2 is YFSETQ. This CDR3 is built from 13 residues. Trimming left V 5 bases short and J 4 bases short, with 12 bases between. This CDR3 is CASSGQNGETQYF. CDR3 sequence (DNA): TGCGCCAGCAGTGGACAGAATGGAGAGACCCAGTACTTC. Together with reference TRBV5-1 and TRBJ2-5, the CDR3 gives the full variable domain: KAGVTQTPRYLIKTRGQQVTLSCSPISGHRSVSWYQQTPGQGLQFLFEYFSETQRNKGNFPGRFSGRQFSNSRSEMNVSTLELGDSALYLCASSGQNGETQYFGPGTRLLVL.

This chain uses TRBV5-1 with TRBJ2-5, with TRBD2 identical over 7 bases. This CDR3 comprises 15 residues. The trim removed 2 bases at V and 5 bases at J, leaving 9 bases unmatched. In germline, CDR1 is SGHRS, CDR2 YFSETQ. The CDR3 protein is CASSFGRGEMETQYF. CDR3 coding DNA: TGCGCCAGCAGCTTCGGACGGGGGGAAATGGAGACCCAGTACTTC.

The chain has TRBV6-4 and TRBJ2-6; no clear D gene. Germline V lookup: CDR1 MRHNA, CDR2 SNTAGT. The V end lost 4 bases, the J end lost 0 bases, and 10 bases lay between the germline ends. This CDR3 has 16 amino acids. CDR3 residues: CASSADGGSGANVLTF. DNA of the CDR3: TGTGCCAGCAGTGCCGACGGCGGCTCTGGGGCCAACGTCCTGACTTTC.

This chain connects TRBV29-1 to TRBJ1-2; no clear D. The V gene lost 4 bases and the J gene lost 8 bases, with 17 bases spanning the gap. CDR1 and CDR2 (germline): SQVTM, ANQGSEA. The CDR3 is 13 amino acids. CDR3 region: CSVGRRAPGGYTF. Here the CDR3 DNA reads TGCAGCGTTGGTAGGAGGGCCCCCGGGGGCTACACCTTC.

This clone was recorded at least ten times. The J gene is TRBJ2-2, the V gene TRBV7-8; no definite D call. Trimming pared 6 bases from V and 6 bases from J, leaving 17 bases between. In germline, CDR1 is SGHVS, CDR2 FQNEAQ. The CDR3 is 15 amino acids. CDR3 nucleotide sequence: TGTGCCAGCAGTCCCAATGAGCGCCGAGCCGGGGAGCTGTTTTTT. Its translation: CASSPNERRAGELFF.

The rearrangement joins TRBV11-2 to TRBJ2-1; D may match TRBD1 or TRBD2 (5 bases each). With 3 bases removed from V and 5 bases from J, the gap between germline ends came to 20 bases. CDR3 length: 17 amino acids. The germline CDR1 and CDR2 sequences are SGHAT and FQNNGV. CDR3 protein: CASSLFPGGTRHNEQFF. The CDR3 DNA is TGTGCCAGCAGCTTGTTTCCTGGGGGTACTAGGCACAATGAGCAGTTCTTC.

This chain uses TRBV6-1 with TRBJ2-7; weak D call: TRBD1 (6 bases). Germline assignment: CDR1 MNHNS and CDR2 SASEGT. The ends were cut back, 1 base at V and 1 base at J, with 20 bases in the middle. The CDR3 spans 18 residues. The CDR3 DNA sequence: TGTGCCAGCAGTGAAGGGTTTGGGACATTAGCCGAATCCTACGAGCAGTACTTC. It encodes CASSEGFGTLAESYEQYF.

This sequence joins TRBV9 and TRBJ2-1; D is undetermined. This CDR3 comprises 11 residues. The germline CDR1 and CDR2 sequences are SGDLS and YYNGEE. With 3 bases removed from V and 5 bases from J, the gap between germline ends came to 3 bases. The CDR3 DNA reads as TGTGCCAGCAGCGCCAACAATGAGCAGTTCTTC. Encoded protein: CASSANNEQFF.

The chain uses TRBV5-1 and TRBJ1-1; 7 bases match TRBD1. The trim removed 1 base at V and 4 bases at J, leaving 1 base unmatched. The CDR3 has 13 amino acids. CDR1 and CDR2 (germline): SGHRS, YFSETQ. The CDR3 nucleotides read TGCGCCAGCAGCTTGACAGGGGTCACTGAAGCTTTCTTT. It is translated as CASSLTGVTEAFF.

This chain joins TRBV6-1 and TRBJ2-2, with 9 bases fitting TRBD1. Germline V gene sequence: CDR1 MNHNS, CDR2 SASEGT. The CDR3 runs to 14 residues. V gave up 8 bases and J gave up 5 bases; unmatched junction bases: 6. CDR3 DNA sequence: TGTGCCAGCGCGGGACAGGGCTGGACCGGGGAGCTGTTTTTT. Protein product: CASAGQGWTGELFF.